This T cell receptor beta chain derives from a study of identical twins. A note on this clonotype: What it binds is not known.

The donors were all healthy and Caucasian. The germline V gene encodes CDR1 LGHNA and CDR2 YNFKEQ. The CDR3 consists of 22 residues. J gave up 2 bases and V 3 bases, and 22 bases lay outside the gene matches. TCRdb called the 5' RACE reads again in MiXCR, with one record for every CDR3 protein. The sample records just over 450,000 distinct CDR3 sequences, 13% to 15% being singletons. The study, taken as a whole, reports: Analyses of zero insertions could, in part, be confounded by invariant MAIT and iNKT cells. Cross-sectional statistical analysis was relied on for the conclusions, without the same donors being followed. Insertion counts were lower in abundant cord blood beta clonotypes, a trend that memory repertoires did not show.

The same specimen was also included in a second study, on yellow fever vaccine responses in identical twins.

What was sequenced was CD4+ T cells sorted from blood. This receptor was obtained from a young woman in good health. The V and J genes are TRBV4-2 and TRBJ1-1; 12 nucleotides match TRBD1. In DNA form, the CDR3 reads TGTGCCAGCAGCCATACGTCGCCGGGACAGGGGGCTATATTGGAGGGAAACACTGAAGCTTTCTTT. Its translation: CASSHTSPGQGAILEGNTEAFF.